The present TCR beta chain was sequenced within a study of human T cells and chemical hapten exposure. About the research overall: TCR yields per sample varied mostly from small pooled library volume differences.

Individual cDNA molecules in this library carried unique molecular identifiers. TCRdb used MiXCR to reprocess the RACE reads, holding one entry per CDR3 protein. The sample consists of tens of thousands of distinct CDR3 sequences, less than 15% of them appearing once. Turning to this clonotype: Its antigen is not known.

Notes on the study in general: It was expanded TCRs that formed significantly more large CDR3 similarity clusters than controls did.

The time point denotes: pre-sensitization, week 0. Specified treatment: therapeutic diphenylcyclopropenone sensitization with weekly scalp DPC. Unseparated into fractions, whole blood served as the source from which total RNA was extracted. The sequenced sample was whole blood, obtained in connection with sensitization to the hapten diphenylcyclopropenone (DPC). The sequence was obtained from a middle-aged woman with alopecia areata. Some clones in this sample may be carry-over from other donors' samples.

The CDR3 sequence is CASSLVGTGIQETQYF. The CDR3 DNA follows: TGTGCCAGCAGTTTGGTCGGGACAGGCATCCAAGAGACCCAGTACTTC. The rearrangement uses TRBV12-3 or TRBV12-4 and TRBJ2-5; 8 nucleotides line up with TRBD1. The ends lost 3 bases at V and 1 base at J; junction bases unmatched: 7. CDR3 length: 16 residues.